Below, 20 T cell receptor beta chains from the same sample are listed, as sequenced in a study of response to subunit inactivated influenza vaccine. TCRdb called the RT-PCR reads again in MiXCR, with one record for every CDR3 protein. This sample has under 750,000 distinct CDR3 sequences; 12% occur once, and the top ten carry roughly 10%. The material was PBMCs from blood, obtained on the day of vaccination. The receptor source for this set is a man over 45 who received an inactivated influenza vaccine.

A few counts support this clonotype. This chain links TRBV28 with TRBJ2-1; tentatively, D is TRBD1 (6 bases). The CDR3 runs to 17 residues. The ends were cut back, 5 bases at V and 2 bases at J, with 19 bases in the middle. Germline V gene data show CDR1 as MDHEN and CDR2 as SYDVKM. As DNA, the CDR3 is TGTGCCAGCAGTCTCCTAGGGACACCGGGTGCCTACAATGAGCAGTTCTTC. Amino acid sequence: CASSLLGTPGAYNEQFF.

This clonotype was detected a few times. The rearrangement joins TRBV28 to TRBJ1-2; D unclear. V was trimmed by 4 bases and J by 4 bases, leaving 19 bases between them. The CDR3 loop spans 16 amino acids. CDR1 and CDR2 from the germline V gene are MDHEN and SYDVKM. The CDR3 loop reads CASSSPTVLASYGYTF. The CDR3, as DNA: TGTGCCAGCAGTTCACCCACAGTGCTAGCCAGCTATGGCTACACCTTC.

This clonotype was counted a single time. This chain connects TRBV6-1 to TRBJ1-5; the match to TRBD1 covers 7 bases. The CDR3 runs 15 residues. Trimming cost V 6 bases and J 2 bases; bases outside gene matches: 7. Germline V gives CDR1 MNHNS, CDR2 SASEGT. The CDR3 DNA sequence: TGTGCCAGCAGCGACAGGGATTCAGGCAATCAGCCCCAGCATTTT. It codes for CASSDRDSGNQPQHF.

The CDR3 bases are TGTGCCAGCAGTTTACTTGCGGGACTGGCCCACGAGCAGTACTTC. Translating gives CASSLLAGLAHEQYF. The V and J genes are TRBV12-3 or TRBV12-4 and TRBJ2-7; possible D gene TRBD2, 6 bases. V dropped 2 bases and J dropped 5 bases, with 16 bases sitting between them. CDR3 size: 15 residues.

V and J are TRBV5-1 and TRBJ2-4, with no clear D. Trimming removed 2 bases at V and 2 bases at J, with 14 bases between. The CDR3 has 16 amino acids. Germline lookup yields CDR1 SGHRS and CDR2 YFSETQ. CDR3 nucleotides: TGCGCCAGCAGCTTTGGGCGGAGCACCTCCAAAAACATTCAGTACTTC. Translating it yields CASSFGRSTSKNIQYF.

The genes are TRBV5-6 and TRBJ2-3, with TRBD2 as a possible D gene (5 bases). The CDR3 is made up of 14 amino acids. V gave up 0 bases and J gave up 5 bases, with 10 bases separating them. CDR1 and CDR2 from the germline V gene are SGHDT and YYEEEE. The CDR3 nucleotides are TGTGCCAGCAGCTTGGAGTTTGGGAGAGATACGCAGTATTTT. Encoded protein: CASSLEFGRDTQYF. The entire variable domain, with the rest obtained from reference TRBV5-6 and TRBJ2-3, is as follows: DAGVTQSPTHLIKTRGQQVTLRCSPKSGHDTVSWYQQALGQGPQFIFQYYEEEERQRGNFPDRFSGHQFPNYSSELNVNALLLGDSALYLCASSLEFGRDTQYFGPGTRLTVL.

The CDR3 region is CASSDRYMNTEAFF. In DNA form, the CDR3 reads TGTGCCAGCAGTGACAGGTATATGAACACTGAAGCTTTCTTT. The chain uses TRBV6-1 and TRBJ1-1; D unclear. CDR3 length: 14 amino acids. V was trimmed by 3 bases and J by 0 bases, leaving 8 bases between them. Germline CDR1 reads MNHNS; CDR2 reads SASEGT.

This clonotype was found a few times. CDR3 coding DNA: TGCAGCGTTGAAGAGGCAGGGCGAACGACCGGGGAGCTGTTTTTT. Its protein is CSVEEAGRTTGELFF. This chain uses TRBV29-1 with TRBJ2-2; a weak D match, TRBD1 (5 bases). The V end was cut by 0 bases, the J end by 5 bases, with 13 bases between. The germline gives CDR1 SQVTM, CDR2 ANQGSEA. The CDR3 runs to 15 residues.

This clonotype was seen a handful of times. This chain joins TRBV7-9 and TRBJ1-3; no definite D call. Per the germline V gene, CDR1 is SEHNR and CDR2 is FQNEAQ (reference sequence). The V and J ends lost 2 bases and 7 bases respectively, with 6 bases between them. This CDR3 contains 12 residues. The CDR3 bases are TGTGCCAGCAGCTTAAATATGAACACCATATATTTT. Translating it yields CASSLNMNTIYF.

This clonotype has at least ten counts. The chain couples TRBV25-1 to TRBJ2-2, with TRBD1 as a possible D gene (6 bases). Between the trimmed V and J ends, which lost 2 bases and 1 base, there was a span of 8 bases. The CDR3 covers 15 residues. Looked up from germline, CDR1 is MGHDK and CDR2 is SYGVNS. The CDR3 loop is CASSEVRGNTGELFF. Here the CDR3 DNA reads TGTGCCAGCAGTGAAGTCAGGGGGAACACCGGGGAGCTGTTTTTT.

The chain links TRBV5-8 to TRBJ2-3, with TRBD2 identical over 7 bases. CDR3 length equals 16 residues. The V gene's germline CDR1 is SGHTS and CDR2 YDEGEE. The V and J ends lost 4 bases and 4 bases, in that order; junction bases with no gene match: 12. The CDR3 DNA is TGTGCCAGCAGCCCTCCCGGGGGGATCCCCCCAGATACGCAGTATTTT. This translates into CASSPPGGIPPDTQYF.

This clonotype was observed a handful of times. This chain's CDR3 is CASSYVQGIDYGYTF. The CDR3 DNA is TGTGCCAGCAGTTACGTACAGGGGATCGACTATGGCTACACCTTC. The genes are TRBV6-5 and TRBJ1-2; 7 bases fit TRBD1. CDR1 MNHEY and CDR2 SVGAGI come from the germline V gene. V was pared by 2 bases and J by 3 bases, with 6 bases of the junction left unmatched. The CDR3 loop spans 15 amino acids.

The sample holds many counts of this clonotype. The rearrangement links TRBV28 to TRBJ2-1, with TRBD2 as a possible D gene (5 bases). V lost 6 bases to trimming and J lost 0 bases, with 15 bases between them. The CDR3 covers 16 residues. Germline V gene sequence: CDR1 MDHEN, CDR2 SYDVKM. The CDR3 DNA reads as TGTGCCAGCAGGGCCCTGACGGGGAGCTCCTACAATGAGCAGTTCTTC. Translating it yields CASRALTGSSYNEQFF.

This chain joins TRBV29-1 and TRBJ2-5; no firm D call. The ends were cut back, 7 bases at V and 1 base at J, with 13 bases in the middle. The CDR3 sequence is 13 residues long. In germline, CDR1 is SQVTM, CDR2 ANQGSEA. The DNA for the CDR3 is TGCAGCGCTACAAGCTGGATCCAAGAGACCCAGTACTTC. Residues: CSATSWIQETQYF.

Only a few counts were recorded for this clonotype. The rearrangement links TRBV4-1 to TRBJ1-5, with D unclear. Germline V lookup: CDR1 MGHRA, CDR2 YSYEKL. Trimming left V 0 bases short and J 6 bases short, with 6 bases between. The CDR3 consists of 13 residues. The CDR3 here is CASSQDFVQPQHF. CDR3 DNA sequence: TGCGCCAGCAGCCAAGATTTCGTTCAGCCCCAGCATTTT.

The chain carries TRBV30 and TRBJ2-5; tentatively, D is TRBD2 (6 bases). The V end was cut by 1 base, the J end by 3 bases, with 9 bases between. This CDR3 contains 13 residues. Germline loops: CDR1 GTSNPN, CDR2 SVGIG (reference sequence). Here the CDR3 reads CAWSGVAEETQYF. In DNA form, the CDR3 reads TGTGCCTGGAGTGGCGTAGCGGAAGAGACCCAGTACTTC.

This clonotype has just a few counts. The chain uses TRBV20-1 and TRBJ2-7, with TRBD2 matching over 10 bases. V lost 0 bases to trimming and J lost 3 bases; unmatched junction nucleotides: 5. CDR3 length: 15 amino acids. From germline, CDR1 is DFQATT and CDR2 SNEGSKA (reference sequence). Written as DNA, the CDR3 is TGCAGTGCTAGAGATCTAGCGGGAGATCTCTACGAGCAGTACTTC. As protein: CSARDLAGDLYEQYF.

This clonotype was detected a few times. CDR3 sequence reads: CASSPSRDQPQHF. The CDR3 DNA is TGTGCCAGCAGCCCTAGTCGAGATCAGCCCCAGCATTTT. The chain joins TRBV3-1 to TRBJ1-5; no reliable D call. CDR1 is LGHDT and CDR2 is YNNKEL in the germline V gene (reference sequence). This CDR3 region has 13 residues. Trimming stripped 4 bases from V and 5 bases from J, with 9 bases between. The variable domain in full, with the rest retrieved from reference TRBV3-1 and TRBJ1-5, is DTAVSQTPKYLVTQMGNDKSIKCEQNLGHDTMYWYKQDSKKFLKIMFSYNNKELIINETVPNRFSPKSPDKAHLNLHINSLELGDSAVYFCASSPSRDQPQHFGDGTRLSIL.

The sample holds a few counts of this clonotype. This rearrangement joins TRBV4-3 to TRBJ2-5; D not resolved. The CDR3 consists of 15 residues. Germline lookup yields CDR1 LGHNA and CDR2 YSLEER. The V end lost 0 bases, the J end lost 3 bases, and 11 bases lay between the germline ends. CDR3 nucleotides: TGCGCCAGCAGCCAAGATAATTTGGCTAAAGAGACCCAGTACTTC. It yields the protein CASSQDNLAKETQYF.

The chain joins TRBV7-2 to TRBJ2-7; a possible D gene is TRBD2 (6 bases). The CDR3 contains 14 residues. The ends were cut back, 5 bases at V and 2 bases at J, with 13 bases in the middle. CDR1 SGHTA and CDR2 FQGNSA come from the germline V gene. The CDR3 is CASSRGRLPYEQYF. CDR3 coding DNA: TGTGCCAGCAGCCGGGGGAGGCTACCCTACGAGCAGTACTTC.